Listed below are T cell receptor beta chains from one sample, sequenced in a study of T cell responses to AZD1222 COVID-19 vaccine. This table comes from immunoSEQ multiplex PCR, and its TCRdb copy is limited to in-frame clones, with some not included. This table holds about 100,000 clones, roughly 90% found once. Sequenced here: peripheral blood, sampled on day 0 of AZD1222 vaccination. The receptors were gathered from an adult in good health. Both conserved end residues are part of each CDR3. A D gene is named only where the DNA matches it firmly. The size field is filled for only some rows; it gives once, few, many or a size class.

cdr3_length d_call j_call v_call clone_size cdr3_aa cdr3_nt
11 . TRBJ1-3 TRBV19 few CASSRGNTIYF TGTGCCAGTAGTCGGGGAAACACCATATATTTT
13 . TRBJ1-6 TRBV5-8 few CASSLANKAPLHF TGTGCCAGCAGCTTGGCCAATAAGGCACCCCTCCACTTT
15 . TRBJ2-2 TRBV7-9 . CASSPRAQNTGELFF TGTGCCAGCAGCCCTAGGGCGCAAAACACCGGGGAGCTGTTTTTT
14 . TRBJ1-6 TRBV3-1/TRBV3-2 . CASSPEGESSPLHF TGTGCCAGCAGCCCTGAGGGCGAGAGTTCACCCCTCCACTTT
15 TRBD1 TRBJ1-5 TRBV2 . CASSVNRGSNQPQHF TGTGCCAGCAGTGTTAACAGGGGGAGCAATCAGCCCCAGCATTTT
15 TRBD2 TRBJ2-1 TRBV5-1 . CASSLGRAGSNEQFF TGCGCCAGCAGCTTGGGTAGAGCGGGATCCAATGAGCAGTTCTTC
12 . TRBJ1-4 TRBV28 . CASSLSEQGLFF TGTGCCAGCAGTTTATCGGAACAGGGACTGTTTTTT
17 TRBD2 TRBJ2-7 TRBV5-5 . CASSPGTSWDESYEQYF TGTGCCAGCAGCCCTGGGACTAGCTGGGATGAAAGCTACGAGCAGTACTTC
19 TRBD2 TRBJ2-3 TRBV2 . CASSGETSEFLLSTDTQYF TGTGCCAGCAGTGGGGAGACTAGCGAGTTCCTGCTGAGCACAGATACGCAGTATTTT
13 . TRBJ2-1 TRBV11-1 . CASSLIQTNEQFF TGTGCCAGCAGCTTAATCCAGACCAATGAGCAGTTCTTC
14 . TRBJ1-1 TRBV18 . CASSPRSLGSEAFF TGTGCCAGCTCACCGCGGTCTCTGGGGTCTGAAGCTTTCTTT
14 . TRBJ2-3 TRBV6-2/TRBV6-3 . CASSYSSTEDTQYF TGTGCCAGCAGTTACTCGAGCACCGAAGATACGCAGTATTTT
16 TRBD1 TRBJ2-2 TRBV28 . CASSSPGTGGFGELFF TGTGCCAGCAGTTCCCCCGGGACAGGGGGTTTCGGGGAGCTGTTTTTT
15 . TRBJ1-4 TRBV11-3 few CASSPPSTTNEKLFF TGTGCCAGCAGCCCACCGTCCACAACTAATGAAAAACTGTTTTTT
17 TRBD2 TRBJ2-2 TRBV19 . CASKPPPSGSWIGELFF TGTGCCAGTAAGCCCCCACCAAGCGGGAGTTGGATCGGGGAGCTGTTTTTT
12 . TRBJ2-7 TRBV7-8 . CASSLISYEQYF TGTGCCAGCAGCCTAATATCCTACGAGCAGTACTTC
14 . TRBJ1-2 TRBV2 many CASSEVSGGYGYTF TGTGCCAGCAGTGAAGTGAGCGGCGGGTATGGCTACACCTTC
16 . TRBJ2-7 TRBV28 . CASSSRPVLSPYEQYF TGTGCCAGCAGTTCACGACCGGTACTCTCACCGTACGAGCAGTACTTC
13 . TRBJ1-1 TRBV5-1 . CASSWTANTEAFF TGCGCCAGCAGCTGGACGGCTAACACTGAAGCTTTCTTT
15 TRBD2 TRBJ2-7 TRBV6-5 . CASSERGLESYEQYF TGTGCCAGCAGCGAGAGAGGACTAGAGTCCTACGAGCAGTACTTC
15 . TRBJ2-7 TRBV7-6 . CASSSLPGATYEQYF TGTGCCAGCAGCTCTCTCCCGGGAGCCACCTACGAGCAGTACTTC
14 TRBD1 TRBJ1-1 TRBV6-6 . CASSNRDSNTEAFF TGTGCCAGCAGCAACCGGGACAGCAACACTGAAGCTTTCTTT
14 . TRBJ1-5 TRBV7-8 . CASSLLVSNQPQHF TGTGCCAGCAGCCTCCTCGTTAGCAATCAGCCCCAGCATTTT
14 . TRBJ1-2 TRBV4-1 . CASSQGGSTYGYTF TGCGCCAGCAGCCAAGGCGGCAGTACTTATGGCTACACCTTC
16 TRBD1 TRBJ2-2 TRBV5-6 . CASSYYRGQNTGELFF TGTGCCAGCAGCTACTACAGGGGACAGAACACCGGGGAGCTGTTTTTT
11 . TRBJ1-1 TRBV30 . CAWRGWTEAFF TGTGCCTGGAGGGGGTGGACTGAAGCTTTCTTT
16 TRBD2 TRBJ2-2 TRBV9 . CASSAGLAANTGELFF TGTGCCAGCAGCGCTGGACTAGCGGCGAACACCGGGGAGCTGTTTTTT
16 . TRBJ1-4 TRBV9 . CASSVRAGLANEKLFF TGTGCCAGCAGCGTAAGAGCGGGCTTGGCTAATGAAAAACTGTTTTTT
15 TRBD2 TRBJ2-7 TRBV13 . CASSLRLAGGNEQYF TGTGCCAGCAGCTTACGACTAGCGGGAGGGAACGAGCAGTACTTC
14 . TRBJ2-1 TRBV7-4 . CASSPNSVDNEQFF TGTGCCAGCAGCCCTAATTCCGTCGACAATGAGCAGTTCTTC
15 TRBD2 TRBJ2-1 TRBV27 . CASSSGTSAGNEQFF TGTGCCAGCAGTTCCGGGACTAGCGCTGGAAATGAGCAGTTCTTC
16 TRBD1 TRBJ1-2 TRBV2 . CASSEHRQGREYGYTF TGTGCCAGCAGTGAGCATCGACAGGGCCGGGAGTATGGCTACACCTTC
15 TRBD1 TRBJ1-5 TRBV30 . CAWGPTGQGFGPQHF TGTGCCTGGGGGCCTACGGGACAGGGATTCGGGCCCCAGCATTTT
17 . TRBJ2-1 TRBV7-2 . CASSQRVAVLSYNEQFF TGTGCCAGCAGCCAAAGGGTGGCGGTCCTCTCCTACAATGAGCAGTTCTTC
13 . TRBJ2-3 TRBV6-5 . CASSPVGTDTQYF TGTGCCAGCAGCCCCGTGGGCACAGATACGCAGTATTTT
15 TRBD2 TRBJ2-7 TRBV7-2 . CASSEGLAASYEQYF TGTGCCAGCAGCGAGGGACTAGCGGCCTCCTACGAGCAGTACTTC
14 TRBD1 TRBJ2-7 TRBV5-1 . CASRLQQGAREQYF TGCGCCAGCAGGTTGCAACAGGGGGCGCGGGAGCAGTACTTC
13 . TRBJ2-7 TRBV2 . CASSDRVAYEQYF TGTGCCAGCAGTGACAGGGTCGCCTACGAGCAGTACTTC
14 . TRBJ1-1 TRBV25-1 . CASSRVGGNTEAFF TGTGCCAGCAGCCGTGTGGGGGGGAACACTGAAGCTTTCTTT
17 TRBD2 TRBJ2-3 TRBV15 . CATSFTSGSLSTDTQYF TGTGCCACCAGCTTTACCAGCGGGAGCCTTAGCACAGATACGCAGTATTTT
17 TRBD1 TRBJ2-5 TRBV6-1 . CASSEALGQGAFETQYF TGTGCCAGCAGTGAGGCTCTGGGACAGGGGGCATTCGAGACCCAGTACTTC
13 . TRBJ1-2 TRBV6-5 . CASGTQGLGGYTF TGTGCCAGCGGGACACAGGGATTGGGTGGCTACACCTTC
17 . TRBJ2-6 TRBV6-1 once CASSEIATASGANVLTF TGTGCCAGCAGTGAAATCGCGACAGCCTCTGGGGCCAACGTCCTGACTTTC
13 . TRBJ1-1 TRBV28 . CASSERRNTEAFF TGTGCCAGCAGTGAGAGACGGAACACTGAAGCTTTCTTT
15 . TRBJ1-2 TRBV9 . CASSVGSGLVDGYTF TGTGCCAGCAGCGTAGGGTCGGGTTTAGTCGATGGCTACACCTTC
14 . TRBJ2-7 TRBV6-5 . CASSLLTSRDEQYF TGTGCCAGCAGCCTACTTACGTCCCGGGACGAGCAGTACTTC
16 TRBD2 TRBJ2-2 TRBV18 . CASSPGTSGNTGELFF TGTGCCAGCTCACCCGGGACTAGCGGGAACACCGGGGAGCTGTTTTTT
16 . TRBJ2-7 TRBV7-2 . CASSLVAGTAGYEQYF TGTGCCAGCAGCTTAGTCGCTGGGACAGCGGGCTACGAGCAGTACTTC
19 . TRBJ2-7 TRBV5-1 . CASSLVLVDRRDRSYEQYF TGCGCCAGCAGCTTGGTCCTTGTTGATAGGCGGGACCGCTCCTACGAGCAGTACTTC
13 . TRBJ2-7 TRBV12-3/TRBV12-4 . CASSPVSGVEQYF TGTGCCAGCAGCCCCGTGTCAGGGGTCGAGCAGTACTTC
15 . TRBJ1-4 TRBV5-5 . CASSNDLMDNEKLFF TGTGCCAGCAGCAACGACCTGATGGATAATGAAAAACTGTTTTTT
14 . TRBJ1-1 TRBV9 . CASSPRPKNTEAFF TGTGCCAGCAGCCCCAGACCCAAGAACACTGAAGCTTTCTTT
14 TRBD1 TRBJ1-2 TRBV11-2 . CASSPQGANYGYTF TGTGCCAGCAGCCCCCAGGGGGCGAACTATGGCTACACCTTC
14 . TRBJ1-5 TRBV7-9 . CASSLGGANQPQHF TGTGCCAGCAGCTTAGGGGGGGCTAATCAGCCCCAGCATTTT
15 TRBD1 TRBJ1-1 TRBV7-9 . CASSPGQGPRTEAFF TGTGCCAGCAGCCCTGGACAGGGGCCTAGGACTGAAGCTTTCTTT
15 . TRBJ1-1 TRBV9 . CASTPTGQTSTEAFF TGTGCCAGCACCCCCACGGGGCAGACTAGCACTGAAGCTTTCTTT
15 . TRBJ2-1 TRBV5-6 few CASRGLAQALSEQFF TGTGCCAGCAGGGGATTGGCCCAAGCCCTTAGTGAGCAGTTCTTC